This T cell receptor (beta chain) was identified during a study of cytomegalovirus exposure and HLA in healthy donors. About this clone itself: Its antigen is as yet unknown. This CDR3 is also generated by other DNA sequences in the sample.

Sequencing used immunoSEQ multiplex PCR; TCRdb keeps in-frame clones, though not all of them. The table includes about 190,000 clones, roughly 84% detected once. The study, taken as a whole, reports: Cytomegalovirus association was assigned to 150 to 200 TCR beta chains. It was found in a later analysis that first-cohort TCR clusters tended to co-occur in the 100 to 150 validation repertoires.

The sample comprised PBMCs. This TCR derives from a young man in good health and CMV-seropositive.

CDR3 coding DNA: TGTGCCAGCAGTGGACAGGGTTCCTACGAGCAGTACTTC. It specifies CASSGQGSYEQYF. The chain recombines TRBV9 with TRBJ2-7, with TRBD1 identical over 8 bases. In germline, CDR1 is SGDLS, CDR2 YYNGEE. V shed 5 bases, J shed 1 base, and the junction held 2 bases outside the gene matches. This CDR3 region has 13 residues. Filled out from reference TRBV9 and TRBJ2-7, the complete variable domain reads DSGVTQTPKHLITATGQRVTLRCSPRSGDLSVYWYQQSLDQGLQFLIQYYNGEERAKGNILERFSAQQFPDLHSELNLSSLELGDSALYFCASSGQGSYEQYFGPGTRLTVT.